Below, 19 T cell receptor beta chains from the same sample are listed, as sequenced in a study of T cell responses to AZD1222 COVID-19 vaccine. Some clones are missing from TCRdb's copy, which holds only in-frame ones; the method was immunoSEQ multiplex PCR. The sample shows about 130,000 clones, roughly 87% of them seen only once. The sequences come from peripheral blood, collected on day 0 of AZD1222 vaccination. The receptors were gathered from an adult in good health.

J is TRBJ2-3 and V is TRBV5-4; no firm D call. The CDR3 is 13 residues long. The V end lost 6 bases, the J end lost 4 bases, and 12 bases lay between the germline ends. The germline CDR1 and CDR2 sequences are SGHNT and YYREEE (reference sequence). In DNA, the CDR3 is TGTGCCAGCACCTCCAAGGTGGCAGATACGCAGTATTTT. Translating gives CASTSKVADTQYF.

V is TRBV6-5 and J is TRBJ2-1; D might be TRBD1 (6 bases). This CDR3 has 13 residues. Germline CDR1 MNHEY, CDR2 SVGAGI. Trimming stripped 7 bases from V and 6 bases from J, with 13 bases between. CDR3 bases: TGTGCCAGCACCGGACAGAGTCCCAATGAGCAGTTCTTC. Amino acid sequence: CASTGQSPNEQFF.

V is TRBV7-2 and J is TRBJ2-3; 7 bases fit TRBD2. Germline V lookup: CDR1 SGHTA, CDR2 FQGNSA. The length of the CDR3 is 16 residues. Unmatched junction bases numbered 11, after V lost 6 bases and J lost 2 bases. Here the CDR3 DNA reads TGTGCCAGCAGAGCGGGACTCCCCCTGTCCACAGATACGCAGTATTTT. This translates into CASRAGLPLSTDTQYF.

V usage is TRBV3-1 (or the pseudogene TRBV3-2) and J usage is TRBJ1-5; D call uncertain. Germline loops: CDR1 LGHDT, CDR2 YNNKEL (reference sequence). The CDR3 covers 12 residues. V lost 2 bases, J lost 10 bases, and 9 bases lay in between. The CDR3 here is CASSQSRGPQHF. The CDR3 bases are TGTGCCAGCAGCCAAAGCCGGGGTCCCCAGCATTTT.

V is TRBV18 and J is TRBJ2-7; 11 bases match TRBD2. Germline trimming cut 1 base from V and 7 bases from J; bases unmatched to any gene: 6. The CDR3 loop spans 15 amino acids. Germline CDR1 is KGHSH and CDR2 is LQKENI. This chain's CDR3 is CASSPRSTSGDEQYF. CDR3 sequence (DNA): TGTGCCAGCTCACCACGATCGACTAGCGGGGATGAGCAGTACTTC.

CDR3 residues: CASSSGTAEGAFF. In DNA form, the CDR3 reads TGTGCCAGCAGCTCAGGGACCGCCGAGGGAGCTTTCTTT. The genes are TRBV7-9 and TRBJ1-1; a weak D match, TRBD1 (5 bases). Germline V gene lookup returns CDR1 SEHNR and CDR2 FQNEAQ (reference sequence). This CDR3 region has 13 residues. V was trimmed by 4 bases and J by 10 bases, leaving 16 bases between them. Complete variable domain (other parts from reference TRBV7-9 and TRBJ1-1): DTGVSQNPRHKITKRGQNVTFRCDPISEHNRLYWYRQTLGQGPEFLTYFQNEAQLEKSRLLSDRFSAERPKGSFSTLEIQRTEQGDSAMYLCASSSGTAEGAFFGQGTRLTVV.

J is TRBJ2-4 and V is TRBV20-1; the D gene could be TRBD1 or TRBD2 (5 bases each). Germline V lookup: CDR1 DFQATT, CDR2 SNEGSKA (reference sequence). Trimming took 3 bases from V and 6 from J, leaving 18 bases between them. There are 15 residues in the CDR3. The CDR3 sequence is CSASLRGVRGNIQYF. The CDR3 nucleotides are TGCAGTGCTAGTCTTCGGGGCGTAAGGGGAAACATTCAGTACTTC.

The CDR3 loop is CASSKGEGTNEKLFF. The CDR3 nucleotides read TGTGCCAGCAGCAAAGGTGAGGGCACTAATGAAAAACTGTTTTTT. The chain recombines TRBV21-1 with TRBJ1-4. TRBV21-1 is a pseudogene segment. This CDR3 has 15 residues.

V is TRBV27 and J is TRBJ1-1; D is undetermined. V was pared by 6 bases and J by 6 bases, with 14 bases between. This CDR3 region has 13 residues. Germline values: CDR1 MNHEY, CDR2 SMNVEV (reference sequence). This CDR3 reads CASRNGLASEAFF. The CDR3 nucleotides are TGTGCCAGCAGAAACGGACTGGCCTCTGAAGCTTTCTTT.

The V call is TRBV2, the J call TRBJ2-5; the match to TRBD2 covers 13 bases. This CDR3 region has 15 residues. V lost 8 bases, J lost 1 base, and 4 bases stayed unmatched. The germline gives CDR1 SNHLY, CDR2 FYNNEI. The CDR3 sequence: CASGGTSGAQETQYF. The CDR3 DNA sequence: TGTGCCAGCGGGGGGACTAGCGGGGCCCAAGAGACCCAGTACTTC. Full variable domain (remainder filled in from reference TRBV2 and TRBJ2-5): EPEVTQTPSHQVTQMGQEVILRCVPISNHLYFYWYRQILGQKVEFLVSFYNNEISEKSEIFDDQFSVERPDGSNFTLKIRSTKLEDSAMYFCASGGTSGAQETQYFGPGTRLLVL.

The DNA for the CDR3 is TGTGCCAGCAGCCACACCCCGGTGGCGAACACTGAAGCTTTCTTT. It specifies CASSHTPVANTEAFF. The genes are TRBV7-6 and TRBJ1-1, with unresolved D. CDR3 size: 15 residues. Germline V gene lookup returns CDR1 SGHVS and CDR2 FNYEAQ. The germline V and J ends were trimmed by 5 bases and 1 base, with 14 bases remaining between them.

The DNA for the CDR3 is TGTGCCAGCAGCCCCCGGATGGGCGAGCAGTACTTC. Translated: CASSPRMGEQYF. The J gene is TRBJ2-7, the V gene TRBV13; D gene ambiguous. The V end was cut by 5 bases, the J end by 6 bases, with 11 bases between. Germline CDR1 is PRHDT and CDR2 is FYEKMQ (reference sequence). The CDR3 is made up of 12 amino acids.

The J gene is TRBJ2-5, the V gene TRBV18, with D perhaps TRBD1 (5 bases). V lost 0 bases to trimming and J lost 5 bases, with 13 bases between them. The CDR3 has 15 amino acids. Per germline, CDR1 KGHSH and CDR2 LQKENI. CDR3 DNA sequence: TGTGCCAGCTCACCACCGAGCCTGAAGGGGGAGACCCAGTACTTC. The encoded protein is CASSPPSLKGETQYF.

This chain links TRBV24-1 with TRBJ2-1; TRBD1 matches at 10 bases. V lost 4 bases, J lost 10 bases, and 9 bases stayed unmatched. Germline loops: CDR1 KGHDR, CDR2 SFDVKD. The CDR3 is 15 residues long. The CDR3 nucleotides read TGTGCCACCAGTGACGACCGGGACAGGGGTGGCGAGCAGTTCTTC. It specifies CATSDDRDRGGEQFF.

This clone was seen a handful of times. The chain combines TRBV6-5 with TRBJ2-7; D is perhaps TRBD1 (5 bases). Trimming took 11 bases from V and 8 from J, leaving 13 bases between them. In germline, CDR1 is MNHEY, CDR2 SVGAGI. CDR3 size: 10 residues. The CDR3 DNA sequence: TGTGCCGGCGGCTGGGGCAAGCAGTACTTC. Translation: CAGGWGKQYF.

The CDR3 DNA reads as TGTGCCAGCAGTTTATCTCCCGGGACAGGGGTTACCGGGGAGCTGTTTTTT. Amino acid sequence: CASSLSPGTGVTGELFF. The V gene is TRBV27, the J gene TRBJ2-2, with 10 bases matching TRBD1. Germline V lookup: CDR1 MNHEY, CDR2 SMNVEV (reference sequence). V shed 0 bases and J 5 bases; nucleotides not matched to a gene: 6. This CDR3 contains 17 residues.

The V gene is TRBV6-2 or TRBV6-3, the J gene TRBJ2-1; D possibly uses TRBD1 or TRBD2 (5 bases each). Germline CDR1 is MNHEY and CDR2 is SVGEGT. V was cut by 2 bases and J by 9 bases, with 11 bases left in between. CDR3 length: 13 amino acids. CDR3 nucleotides: TGTGCCAGCAGTTACGGGGGTCCGTTTGAGCAGTTCTTC. It is translated as CASSYGGPFEQFF.

The CDR3 nucleotides are TGTGCCAGCTCCCCTCGGCAGGGGAGTGGGGCAATTGAAAAACTGTTTTTT. Residues: CASSPRQGSGAIEKLFF. The chain employs TRBV18 and TRBJ1-4; D possibly corresponds to TRBD1 (6 bases). The CDR3 consists of 17 residues. Trimming shortened V by 6 bases and J by 7 bases, and 24 bases separated the two germline ends. CDR1 and CDR2 (germline): KGHSH, LQKENI.

V and J are TRBV7-2 and TRBJ2-2; TRBD1 aligns across 7 bases. The CDR3 totals 14 residues. With V trimmed by 0 bases and J by 6 bases, 1 base remained unmatched. Germline V gives CDR1 SGHTA, CDR2 FQGNSA. The CDR3 DNA follows: TGTGCCAGCAGCTTAGCCACAGGGGCCGGGGAGCTGTTTTTT. Protein sequence: CASSLATGAGELFF.